This is a list of T cell receptor beta chains from one sample in a study of molecular identifiers for immune sequencing clone quantification. TCRdb reprocessed the PCR reads with MiXCR, giving one entry per CDR3 protein. The data show around 480,000 distinct CDR3 sequences, roughly 24% seen once. The sequencing sample was made of naive CD8+ T cells from blood, with Jurkat cell RNA spiked in. The origin of the receptors is a human donor in good health. Some libraries in this study had Jurkat cell RNA spiked in. The CDR3 runs from the conserved cysteine through the conserved F or W. A D gene is named only where the DNA matches it firmly. Not every row has a clone size; where given, it reads once, few, many or a size class.

J gene | clone size | D gene | V gene | CDR3 protein | CDR3 DNA
TRBJ2-7 | many | TRBD1 | TRBV5-1 | CASSVGTGVEQYF | TGCGCCAGCAGCGTCGGGACAGGGGTCGAGCAGTACTTC
TRBJ2-7 | once | . | TRBV6-5 | CASTLGQDYYEQYF | TGTGCCAGCACATTAGGGCAGGATTACTACGAGCAGTACTTC
TRBJ2-7 | . | TRBD1 | TRBV27 | CASSWTGVYEQYF | TGTGCCAGCAGTTGGACAGGTGTCTACGAGCAGTACTTC
TRBJ1-2 | . | . | TRBV28 | CASTQNSPGEWYGYTF | TGTGCCAGCACCCAAAACTCCCCAGGGGAATGGTATGGCTACACCTTC
TRBJ2-3 | many | TRBD2 | TRBV5-4 | CASSEGLAGDTQYF | TGTGCCAGCAGCGAGGGACTAGCAGGTGATACGCAGTATTTT
TRBJ2-4 | many | TRBD1 | TRBV7-9 | CASSPIQGLLAKNIQYF | TGTGCCAGCAGCCCCATACAGGGGCTTTTAGCCAAAAACATTCAGTACTTC
TRBJ2-7 | . | . | TRBV5-1 | CASSWGNRVEQYF | TGCGCCAGCAGCTGGGGTAACAGGGTCGAGCAGTACTTC
TRBJ2-5 | few | . | TRBV13 | CASSVLETQYF | TGTGCCAGCAGCGTCCTAGAGACCCAGTACTTC
TRBJ2-2 | many | TRBD2 | TRBV4-1 | CGSGATNTGELFF | TGCGGTAGCGGGGCTACGAACACCGGGGAGCTGTTTTTT
TRBJ2-7 | . | TRBD1 | TRBV12-3/TRBV12-4 | CASSYDRGVNEQYF | TGTGCCAGCAGTTACGACAGGGGGGTTAACGAGCAGTACTTC
TRBJ2-7 | once | . | TRBV6-2/TRBV6-3 | CASRQQVGSSYEQYF | TGTGCCAGCAGACAACAGGTGGGTAGCTCCTACGAGCAGTACTTC
TRBJ1-2 | few | . | TRBV25-1 | CASSDWTKERGYGYTF | TGTGCCAGCAGTGATTGGACGAAGGAAAGGGGCTATGGCTACACCTTC
TRBJ2-7 | . | . | TRBV6-1 | CASSETRDRLGIYEQYF | TGTGCCAGCAGTGAGACCAGGGACCGCCTGGGTATCTACGAGCAGTACTTC
TRBJ2-5 | . | TRBD2 | TRBV20-1 | CSAREAKRGATQETQYF | TGCAGTGCTAGAGAGGCGAAGCGGGGGGCTACCCAAGAGACCCAGTACTTC
TRBJ2-7 | . | TRBD1 | TRBV20-1 | CSAGPRDREYEQYF | TGCAGTGCTGGGCCCCGGGACAGGGAGTACGAGCAGTACTTC
TRBJ2-2 | few | TRBD1 | TRBV29-1 | CSVPTGATGELFF | TGCAGCGTGCCGACAGGGGCCACCGGGGAGCTGTTTTTT
TRBJ1-2 | many | . | TRBV5-4 | CASRSEGNLRYTF | TGTGCCAGCAGGTCCGAGGGCAACCTACGCTACACCTTC
TRBJ2-5 | . | TRBD2 | TRBV2 | CASSELGTMGETQYF | TGTGCCAGCAGTGAACTTGGGACTATGGGTGAGACCCAGTACTTC
TRBJ2-5 | few | . | TRBV11-3 | CASSLDSGEQETQYF | TGTGCCAGCAGCTTAGATTCTGGGGAACAAGAGACCCAGTACTTC
TRBJ2-7 | many | . | TRBV27 | CASRKGRDYEQYF | TGTGCCAGCCGCAAAGGGCGGGACTACGAGCAGTACTTC